Reported below is one T cell receptor (beta chain). Its target is not known. With V trimmed by 11 bases and J by 5 bases, 11 bases remained unmatched. The CDR3 runs to 13 residues. Germline CDR1 is LNHDA and CDR2 is SQIVND (reference sequence). Profiling relied on immunoSEQ multiplex PCR, and the TCRdb table lists in-frame clones only, not all of them. This sample carries 150,000 to 200,000 clones, around 90% of them seen once, and the ten largest clones take 1% to 1.5%. This record belongs to a study of T cell responses to AZD1222 COVID-19 vaccine. General study points: Receipt of two AZD1222 doses was followed by a rise in Spike-specific TCR breadth and depth.

The starting material was peripheral blood, obtained 28 days after the second AZD1222 dose. The clonotype originates from an adult who received the AZD1222 COVID-19 vaccine. The chain links TRBV19 to TRBJ1-1, with 7 bases aligning to TRBD1. CDR3 loop: CASSQGVRTEAFF. The CDR3 region has the DNA TGTGCCTCCTCCCAGGGGGTTAGGACTGAAGCTTTCTTT.